These 3 T cell receptor beta chains share one sample of origin, sequenced in a study of blood T cell repertoires in COVID-19. The method was immunoSEQ multiplex PCR; TCRdb's version includes in-frame clones alone and lacks a portion of them. The profile covers roughly 100,000 clones, with around 86% appearing a single time and less than 45% taken by the ten largest. The sample was peripheral blood. The receptor set was obtained from a man at least 80 years old with acute or convalescent COVID-19.

Worth noting for this clone: One end of the junction fails to match germline, which may point to a read error. The chain is built from TRBV9 and TRBJ2-7, with 16 bases aligning to TRBD2. Germline V gene lookup returns CDR1 SGDLS and CDR2 YYNGEE. This CDR3 contains 14 residues. The CDR3 loop reads CVSSPGLAGGEQYF. CDR3 nucleotide sequence: TGTGTCAGCAGTCCGGGACTAGCGGGAGGGGAGCAGTACTTC.

This clone was observed once. The V and J genes are TRBV10-3 and TRBJ2-7; D might be TRBD1 (6 bases). Germline values: CDR1 ENHRY, CDR2 SYGVKD. This CDR3 spans 12 amino acids. V was pared by 8 bases and J by 7 bases, with 15 bases between. As DNA, the CDR3 is TGTGCCATCGGGGGCGGATGGGCGGAGCAGTACTTC. This sequence encodes CAIGGGWAEQYF.

This chain links TRBV30 with TRBJ2-3; D perhaps matches TRBD1 (6 bases). Trimming shortened V by 2 bases and J by 3 bases, and 9 bases separated the two germline ends. Per germline, CDR1 GTSNPN and CDR2 SVGIG (reference sequence). The CDR3 is 13 amino acids. The CDR3 sequence: CAWSQTGTDTQYF. DNA for the CDR3: TGTGCCTGGAGTCAAACAGGGACAGATACGCAGTATTTT.